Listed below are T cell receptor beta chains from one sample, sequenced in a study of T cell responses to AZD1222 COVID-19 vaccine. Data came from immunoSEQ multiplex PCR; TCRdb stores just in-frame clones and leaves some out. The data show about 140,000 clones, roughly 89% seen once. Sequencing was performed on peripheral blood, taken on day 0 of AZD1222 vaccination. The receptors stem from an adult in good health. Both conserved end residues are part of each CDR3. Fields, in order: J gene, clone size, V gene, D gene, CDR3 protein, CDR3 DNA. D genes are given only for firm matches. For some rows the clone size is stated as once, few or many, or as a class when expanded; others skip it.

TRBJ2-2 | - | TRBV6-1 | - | CASSEFRGFLTNTGELFF | TGTGCCAGCAGTGAATTTCGAGGTTTCCTTACTAACACCGGGGAGCTGTTTTTT
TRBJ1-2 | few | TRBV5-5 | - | CASSLAWGGDYGYTF | TGTGCCAGCAGCTTGGCCTGGGGGGGAGACTATGGCTACACCTTC
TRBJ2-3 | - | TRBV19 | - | CASSIVAGQGSQDTQYF | TGTGCCAGTAGTATAGTAGCGGGACAGGGAAGTCAAGATACGCAGTATTTT
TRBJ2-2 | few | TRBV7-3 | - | CASSSLNTGELFF | TGTGCCAGCAGTAGCCTGAACACCGGGGAGCTGTTTTTT
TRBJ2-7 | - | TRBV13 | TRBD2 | CASSLWTSGITYEQYF | TGTGCCAGCAGCCTGTGGACTAGCGGGATAACCTACGAGCAGTACTTC
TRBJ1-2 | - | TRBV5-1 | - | CASSLPSYGYTF | TGCGCCAGCAGCTTGCCTTCCTATGGCTACACCTTC
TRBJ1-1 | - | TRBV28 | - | CASSQWGGKRTNTEAFF | TGTGCCAGCAGTCAATGGGGGGGTAAGAGGACGAACACTGAAGCTTTCTTT
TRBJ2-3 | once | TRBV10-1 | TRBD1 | CASSVDRVADTQYF | TGCGCCAGCAGTGTGGACAGGGTAGCAGATACGCAGTATTTT
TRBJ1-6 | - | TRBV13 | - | CASSLGPGSLHF | TGTGCCAGCAGCTTAGGGCCAGGGAGCCTCCACTTT
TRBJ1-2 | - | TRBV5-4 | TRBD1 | CASSPPTGETNGYTF | TGTGCCAGCAGTCCCCCGACAGGGGAGACTAATGGCTACACCTTC
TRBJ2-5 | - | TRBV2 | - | CASSAQETQYF | TGTGCCAGCAGTGCACAGGAGACCCAGTACTTC
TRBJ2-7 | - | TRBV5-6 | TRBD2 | CASSPDPRRGRAYEQYF | TGTGCCAGCAGCCCCGACCCTCGGCGCGGGAGGGCCTACGAGCAGTACTTC
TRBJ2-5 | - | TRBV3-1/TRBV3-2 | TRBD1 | CASSQNRGETQYF | TGTGCCAGCAGCCAAAACAGGGGGGAGACCCAGTACTTC